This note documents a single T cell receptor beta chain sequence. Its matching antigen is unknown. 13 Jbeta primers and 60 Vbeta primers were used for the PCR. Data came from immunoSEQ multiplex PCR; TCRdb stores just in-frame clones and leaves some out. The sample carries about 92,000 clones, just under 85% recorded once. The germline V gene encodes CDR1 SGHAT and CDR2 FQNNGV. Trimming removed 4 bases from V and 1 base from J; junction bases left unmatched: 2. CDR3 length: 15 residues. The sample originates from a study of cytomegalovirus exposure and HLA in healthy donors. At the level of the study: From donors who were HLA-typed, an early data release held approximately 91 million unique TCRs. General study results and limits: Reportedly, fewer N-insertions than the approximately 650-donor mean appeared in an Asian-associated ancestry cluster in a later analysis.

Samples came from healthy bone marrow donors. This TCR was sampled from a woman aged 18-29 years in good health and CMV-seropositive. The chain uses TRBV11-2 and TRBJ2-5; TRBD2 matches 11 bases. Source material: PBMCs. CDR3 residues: CASSWGLAVQETQYF. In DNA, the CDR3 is TGTGCCAGCAGCTGGGGACTAGCGGTCCAAGAGACCCAGTACTTC.